This T cell receptor (beta chain) was captured by sequencing in a study of shared clonotypes between healthy human individuals. The sorted-subset replicate PCRs were given about 200 ng DNA, which is tens of thousands of T cell genomes. The data were produced by immunoSEQ multiplex PCR, yet TCRdb's version contains in-frame clones alone and is incomplete. The sample lists 850,000 to 1,200,000 clones, around 76% occurring once. Negatively enriched CD4+ T cells were divided by CD45RA into naive and memory. Study results and limitations: Researchers found naive subsets generally carried larger estimated richness than memory subsets. Investigators expected sequencing depth to affect clonotype sharing among donors.

About this clone itself: What it recognizes is unknown.

V lost 3 bases and J 2 bases, leaving 16 bases between the germline ends. Per germline, CDR1 SNHLY and CDR2 FYNNEI. CDR3 length equals 17 residues. This sequence was found in a man younger than 35 in good health. The sequencing sample was made of memory CD4+ T cells sorted from blood. Noted subset: CD45RA-negative fraction. This chain joins TRBV2 and TRBJ2-2, with D maybe TRBD2 (6 bases). CDR3 loop: CASSEGEGLLNTGELFF. The CDR3 DNA sequence: TGTGCCAGCAGTGAGGGAGAGGGACTCCTAAACACCGGGGAGCTGTTTTTT.